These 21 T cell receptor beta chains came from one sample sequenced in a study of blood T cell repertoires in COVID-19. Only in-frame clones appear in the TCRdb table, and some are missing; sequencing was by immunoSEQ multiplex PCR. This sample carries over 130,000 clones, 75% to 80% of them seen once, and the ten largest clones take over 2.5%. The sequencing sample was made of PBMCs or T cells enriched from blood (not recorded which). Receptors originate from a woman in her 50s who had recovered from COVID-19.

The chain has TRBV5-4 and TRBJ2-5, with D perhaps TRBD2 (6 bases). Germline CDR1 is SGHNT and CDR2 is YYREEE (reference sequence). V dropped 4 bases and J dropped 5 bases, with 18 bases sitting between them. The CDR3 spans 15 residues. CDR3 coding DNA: TGTGCCAGCAGCGGAGGGGACGCCCTGGGGGAGACCCAGTACTTC. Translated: CASSGGDALGETQYF.

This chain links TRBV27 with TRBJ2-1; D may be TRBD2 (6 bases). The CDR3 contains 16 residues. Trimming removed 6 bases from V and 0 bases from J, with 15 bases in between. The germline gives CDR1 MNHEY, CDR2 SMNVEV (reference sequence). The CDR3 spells CASRPTVADSYNEQFF. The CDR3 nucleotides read TGTGCCAGCAGACCGACTGTAGCGGACTCCTACAATGAGCAGTTCTTC.

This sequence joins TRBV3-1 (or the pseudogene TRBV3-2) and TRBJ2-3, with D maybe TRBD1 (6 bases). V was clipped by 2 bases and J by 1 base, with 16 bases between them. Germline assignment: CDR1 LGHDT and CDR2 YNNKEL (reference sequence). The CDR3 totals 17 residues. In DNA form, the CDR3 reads TGTGCCAGCAGCCAAAGGGTTACAGGGTCCGGCACAGATACGCAGTATTTT. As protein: CASSQRVTGSGTDTQYF.

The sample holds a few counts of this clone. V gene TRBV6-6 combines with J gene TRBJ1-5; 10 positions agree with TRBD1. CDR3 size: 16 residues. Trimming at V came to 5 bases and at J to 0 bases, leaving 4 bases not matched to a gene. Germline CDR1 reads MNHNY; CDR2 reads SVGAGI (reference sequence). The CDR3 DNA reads TGTGCCAGCAGTCGACGGACAGGGGGTAGCAATCAGCCCCAGCATTTT. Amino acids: CASSRRTGGSNQPQHF.

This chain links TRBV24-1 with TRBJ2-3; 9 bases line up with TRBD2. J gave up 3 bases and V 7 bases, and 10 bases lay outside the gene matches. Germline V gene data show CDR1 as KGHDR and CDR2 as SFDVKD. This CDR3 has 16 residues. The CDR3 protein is CATSRTREGRTDTQYF. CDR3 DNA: TGTGCCACCAGCAGGACGCGGGAGGGGAGGACAGATACGCAGTATTTT.

The chain's CDR3 is CASSSRAGEETQYF. In DNA, the CDR3 is TGTGCCAGCAGCTCTCGTGCGGGGGAGGAGACCCAGTACTTC. The chain has TRBV7-9 and TRBJ2-5; 7 bases are a match to TRBD2. The junction had 7 bases not matched to a gene; V was cut back by 4 bases and J by 5 bases. CDR1 SEHNR and CDR2 FQNEAQ come from the germline V gene (reference sequence). This CDR3 has 14 residues.

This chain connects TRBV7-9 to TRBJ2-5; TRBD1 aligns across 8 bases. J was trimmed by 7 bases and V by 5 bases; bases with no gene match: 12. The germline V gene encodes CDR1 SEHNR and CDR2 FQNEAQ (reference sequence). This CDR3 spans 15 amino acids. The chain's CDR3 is CASSLDRVGFGTQYF. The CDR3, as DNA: TGTGCCAGCAGCCTGGACAGGGTCGGGTTTGGGACCCAGTACTTC.

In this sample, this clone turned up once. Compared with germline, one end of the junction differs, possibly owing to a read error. DNA of the CDR3: TGCAGCTTTGACAGGGGGCAAAAAAATGAGCAGTTCTTC. As protein: CSFDRGQKNEQFF. The V call is TRBV29-1, the J call TRBJ2-1, with 10 bases fitting TRBD1. CDR3 size: 13 residues. CDR1 and CDR2 (germline): SQVTM, ANQGSEA.

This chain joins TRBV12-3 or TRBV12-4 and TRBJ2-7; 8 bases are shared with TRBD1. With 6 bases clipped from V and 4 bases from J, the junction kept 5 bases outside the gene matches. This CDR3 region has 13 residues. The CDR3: CASSTTGVYEQYF. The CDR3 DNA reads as TGTGCCAGCAGCACGACAGGGGTGTACGAGCAGTACTTC.

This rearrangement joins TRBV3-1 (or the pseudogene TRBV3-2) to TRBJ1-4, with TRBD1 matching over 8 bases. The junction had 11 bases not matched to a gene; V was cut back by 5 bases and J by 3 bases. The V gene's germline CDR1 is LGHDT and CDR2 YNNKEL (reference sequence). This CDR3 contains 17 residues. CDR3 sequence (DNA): TGTGCCAGCAGCGAGGGGGACAGGCTCCGGGCTAATGAAAAACTGTTTTTT. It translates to CASSEGDRLRANEKLFF.

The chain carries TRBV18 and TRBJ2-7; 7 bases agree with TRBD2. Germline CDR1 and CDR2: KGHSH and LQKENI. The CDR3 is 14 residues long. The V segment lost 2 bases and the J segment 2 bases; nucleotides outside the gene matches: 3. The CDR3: CASSPTGTTYEQYF. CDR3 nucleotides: TGTGCCAGCTCACCAACCGGGACTACCTACGAGCAGTACTTC.

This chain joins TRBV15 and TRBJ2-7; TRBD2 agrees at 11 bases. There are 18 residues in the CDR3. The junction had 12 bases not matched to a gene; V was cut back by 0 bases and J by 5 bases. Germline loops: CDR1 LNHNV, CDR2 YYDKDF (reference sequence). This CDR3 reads CATSRERGTSGRENEQYF. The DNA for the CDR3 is TGTGCCACCAGCAGAGAGCGGGGTACTAGCGGGAGAGAGAACGAGCAGTACTTC.

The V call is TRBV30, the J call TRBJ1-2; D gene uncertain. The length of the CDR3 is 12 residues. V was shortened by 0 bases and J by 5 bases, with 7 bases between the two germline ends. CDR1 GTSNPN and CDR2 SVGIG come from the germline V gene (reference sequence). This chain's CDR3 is CAWSVRGYGYTF. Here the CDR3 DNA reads TGTGCCTGGAGTGTCCGAGGGTATGGCTACACCTTC.

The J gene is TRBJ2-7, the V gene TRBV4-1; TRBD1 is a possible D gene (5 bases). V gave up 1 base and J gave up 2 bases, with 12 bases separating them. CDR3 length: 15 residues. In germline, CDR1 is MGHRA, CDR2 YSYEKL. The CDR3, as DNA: TGCGCCAGCAGCCAAGTCGGACAACTCACCTACGAGCAGTACTTC. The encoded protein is CASSQVGQLTYEQYF.

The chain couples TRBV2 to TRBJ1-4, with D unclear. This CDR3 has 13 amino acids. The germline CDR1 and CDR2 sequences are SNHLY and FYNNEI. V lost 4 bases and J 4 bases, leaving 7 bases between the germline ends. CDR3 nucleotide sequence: TGTGCCAGCAGTGTACGGGTTAATGAAAAACTGTTTTTT. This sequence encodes CASSVRVNEKLFF.

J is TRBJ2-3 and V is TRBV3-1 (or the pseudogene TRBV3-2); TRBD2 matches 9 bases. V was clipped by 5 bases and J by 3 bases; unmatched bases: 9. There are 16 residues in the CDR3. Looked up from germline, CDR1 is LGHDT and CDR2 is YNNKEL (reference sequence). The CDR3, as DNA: TGTGCCAGCAGCGGGGGAGGTAGCGGGGGTACAGATACGCAGTATTTT. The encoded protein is CASSGGGSGGTDTQYF.

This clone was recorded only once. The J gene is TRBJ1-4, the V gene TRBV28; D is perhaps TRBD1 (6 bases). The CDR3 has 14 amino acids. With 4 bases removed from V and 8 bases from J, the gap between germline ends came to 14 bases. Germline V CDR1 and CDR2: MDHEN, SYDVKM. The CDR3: CASSSPGHIEKLFF. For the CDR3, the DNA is TGTGCCAGCAGTTCTCCGGGACACATAGAAAAACTGTTTTTT.

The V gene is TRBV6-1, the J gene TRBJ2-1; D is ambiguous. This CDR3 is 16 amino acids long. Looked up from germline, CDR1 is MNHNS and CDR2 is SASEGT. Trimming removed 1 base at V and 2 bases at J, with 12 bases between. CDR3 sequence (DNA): TGTGCCAGCAGTGAAGAGCCGGGTGGTACCTACAATGAGCAGTTCTTC. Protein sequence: CASSEEPGGTYNEQFF.

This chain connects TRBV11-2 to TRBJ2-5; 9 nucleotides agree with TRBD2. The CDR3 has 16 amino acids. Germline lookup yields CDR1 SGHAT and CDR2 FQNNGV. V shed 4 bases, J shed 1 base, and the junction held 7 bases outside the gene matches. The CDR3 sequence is CASSSGAGGLQETQYF. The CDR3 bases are TGTGCCAGCAGCTCAGGGGCGGGGGGGCTCCAAGAGACCCAGTACTTC.

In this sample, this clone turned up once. The CDR3 spells CASSPGLAGYNEQFF. The DNA for the CDR3 is TGTGCCAGCAGCCCCGGACTAGCGGGGTACAATGAGCAGTTCTTC. The gene calls are TRBV7-3 and TRBJ2-1, with 12 bases aligning to TRBD2. The CDR3 covers 15 residues. Germline V gene sequence: CDR1 SGHTA, CDR2 FQGTGA. The V gene end was trimmed by 5 bases and the J gene end by 4 bases; junction bases not matched to a gene: 3.

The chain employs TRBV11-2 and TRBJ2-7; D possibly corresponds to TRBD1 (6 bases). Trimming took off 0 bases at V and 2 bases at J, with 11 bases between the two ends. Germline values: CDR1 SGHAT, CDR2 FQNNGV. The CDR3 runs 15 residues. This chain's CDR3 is CASSLDKAGAYEQYF. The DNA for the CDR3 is TGTGCCAGCAGCTTAGATAAGGCAGGGGCCTACGAGCAGTACTTC.